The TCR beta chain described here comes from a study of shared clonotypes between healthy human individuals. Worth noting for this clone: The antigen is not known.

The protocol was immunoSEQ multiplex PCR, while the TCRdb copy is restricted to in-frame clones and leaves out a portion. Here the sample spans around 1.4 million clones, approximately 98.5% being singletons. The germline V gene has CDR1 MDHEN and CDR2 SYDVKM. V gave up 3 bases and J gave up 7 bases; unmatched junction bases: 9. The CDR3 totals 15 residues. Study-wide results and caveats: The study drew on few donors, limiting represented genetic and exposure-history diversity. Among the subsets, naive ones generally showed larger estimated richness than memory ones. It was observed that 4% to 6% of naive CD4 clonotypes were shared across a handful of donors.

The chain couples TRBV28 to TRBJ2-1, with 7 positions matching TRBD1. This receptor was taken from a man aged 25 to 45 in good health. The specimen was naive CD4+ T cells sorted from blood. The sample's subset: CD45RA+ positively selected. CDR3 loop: CASSFLTGAKNEQFF. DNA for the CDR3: TGTGCCAGCAGTTTCTTAACAGGGGCAAAGAATGAGCAGTTCTTC.